The 32 T cell receptor beta chains below were found in one sample sequenced in a study of OX40 agonist ivuxolimab in advanced cancers. Produced via immunoSEQ multiplex PCR; TCRdb's table is partial and in-frame only. Of tens of thousands of clones in the sample, about nine tenths are singletons; the top ten hold over 20%. Sample: CD4+ or CD8+ T cells sorted from blood, taken in a trial of the OX40 agonist ivuxolimab. The receptors stem from an adult with an advanced solid tumor such as melanoma, head and neck, liver or kidney cancer.

The chain employs TRBV6-6 and TRBJ2-1; D is uncertain. The CDR3 totals 15 residues. V was cut by 7 bases and J by 1 base, with 14 bases left in between. Germline-derived CDR1 and CDR2 are MNHNY and SVGAGI (reference sequence). CDR3 loop: CASNEADLSYNEQFF. The CDR3, as DNA: TGTGCCAGCAACGAGGCTGACCTTTCCTACAATGAGCAGTTCTTC.

V gene TRBV5-6 combines with J gene TRBJ2-2, with 7 bases aligning to TRBD2. The CDR3 has 15 residues. Germline V gene data show CDR1 as SGHDT and CDR2 as YYEEEE. V was clipped by 7 bases and J by 2 bases; unmatched bases: 8. This chain's CDR3 is CASGREKANTGELFF. CDR3 nucleotides: TGTGCCAGCGGGCGGGAGAAGGCAAACACCGGGGAGCTGTTTTTT.

This clone was counted a single time. V is TRBV11-2 and J is TRBJ2-1, with 7 bases lining up with TRBD2. The CDR3 consists of 15 residues. J was trimmed by 8 bases and V by 1 base; bases with no gene match: 8. From germline, CDR1 is SGHAT and CDR2 FQNNGV. The DNA for the CDR3 is TGTGCCAGCAGCTTAGGTGGGGGGGTCAGCGATGAGCAGTTCTTC. It specifies CASSLGGGVSDEQFF.

This chain uses TRBV6-5 with TRBJ1-1; TRBD1 matches 7 bases. V gave up 5 bases and J gave up 3 bases; unmatched junction bases: 6. The CDR3 spans 14 residues. Germline lookup yields CDR1 MNHEY and CDR2 SVGAGI. CDR3 protein: CASSKKQGYTEAFF. The CDR3 DNA is TGTGCCAGCAGTAAGAAACAGGGGTACACTGAAGCTTTCTTT.

This chain uses TRBV30 with TRBJ2-3; 7 bases agree with TRBD2. The CDR3 contains 14 residues. With V trimmed by 0 bases and J by 4 bases, 4 bases remained unmatched. Germline V CDR1 and CDR2: GTSNPN, SVGIG (reference sequence). CDR3 in DNA: TGTGCCTGGAGTGTATCGGGACTATCAGATACGCAGTATTTT. It translates to CAWSVSGLSDTQYF.

This chain joins TRBV28 and TRBJ1-1; D not resolved. CDR1 and CDR2 from the germline V gene are MDHEN and SYDVKM. The CDR3 covers 16 residues. Trimming removed 3 bases at V and 1 base at J, with 15 bases between. The CDR3 DNA is TGTGCCAGCAGTTTCCGGTACGTAATTAAGAACACTGAAGCTTTCTTT. It codes for CASSFRYVIKNTEAFF.

The chain employs TRBV9 and TRBJ2-3, with a tentative D call TRBD1 (5 bases). The V and J ends lost 4 bases and 2 bases respectively, with 23 bases between them. The germline CDR1 and CDR2 sequences are SGDLS and YYNGEE. The CDR3 runs 18 residues. This chain's CDR3 is CASSSGKTPYHFTDTQYF. The CDR3 DNA is TGTGCCAGCAGCTCAGGGAAAACGCCTTACCACTTCACAGATACGCAGTATTTT.

The chain combines TRBV28 with TRBJ2-1; 8 bases agree with TRBD2. V was clipped by 6 bases and J by 1 base; unmatched bases: 11. Germline V lookup: CDR1 MDHEN, CDR2 SYDVKM. The CDR3 totals 17 residues. CDR3 amino acids: CASRGSTSGQSYNEQFF. The DNA of the CDR3 is TGTGCCAGCAGGGGGAGTACTAGCGGCCAATCCTACAATGAGCAGTTCTTC.

With regard to this clone: This CDR3 is also generated by other DNA sequences in the sample. This rearrangement joins TRBV30 to TRBJ2-3, with 7 nucleotides matching TRBD2. This CDR3 comprises 19 residues. The V gene's germline CDR1 is GTSNPN and CDR2 SVGIG (reference sequence). Trimming removed 5 bases from V and 2 bases from J; junction bases left unmatched: 22. CDR3 region: CAWAGGLAAPTLNTDTQYF. CDR3 nucleotide sequence: TGTGCCTGGGCCGGAGGCCTAGCGGCACCTACACTAAACACAGATACGCAGTATTTT.

The chain uses TRBV7-3 and TRBJ2-3; tentatively, D is TRBD1 (5 bases). The germline V gene encodes CDR1 SGHTA and CDR2 FQGTGA. The V end lost 2 bases, the J end lost 5 bases, and 14 bases lay between the germline ends. The CDR3 runs 15 residues. DNA of the CDR3: TGTGCCAGCAGCTTATTGGCAGGGTACGAAGATACGCAGTATTTT. Translating it yields CASSLLAGYEDTQYF.

This clone occurred a few times. The chain uses TRBV6-6 and TRBJ1-3; 8 nucleotides line up with TRBD1. Trimming removed 5 bases from V and 2 bases from J; junction bases left unmatched: 5. Per germline, CDR1 MNHNY and CDR2 SVGAGI (reference sequence). The CDR3 runs to 15 residues. Written as DNA, the CDR3 is TGTGCCAGCAGTGATACAGGGGGTCCTGGAAACACCATATATTTT. This sequence encodes CASSDTGGPGNTIYF.

V usage is TRBV5-4 and J usage is TRBJ2-3; D ambiguous. Trimming removed 4 bases at V and 3 bases at J, with 6 bases between. Germline V gives CDR1 SGHNT, CDR2 YYREEE (reference sequence). This CDR3 region has 12 residues. In DNA form, the CDR3 reads TGTGCCAGCAGCCATACTACAGATACGCAGTATTTT. Translation: CASSHTTDTQYF. The whole variable domain, filled in from reference TRBV5-4 and TRBJ2-3, reads ETGVTQSPTHLIKTRGQQVTLRCSSQSGHNTVSWYQQALGQGPQFIFQYYREEENGRGNFPPRFSGLQFPNYSSELNVNALELDDSALYLCASSHTTDTQYFGPGTRLTVL.

This clone appeared a single time. The rearrangement uses TRBV2 and TRBJ2-3; 10 bases match TRBD2. V lost 3 bases, J lost 7 bases, and 13 bases stayed unmatched. This CDR3 region has 17 residues. Per the germline V gene, CDR1 is SNHLY and CDR2 is FYNNEI. The CDR3 protein is CASSDWTSGPLFYTQYF. CDR3 DNA sequence: TGTGCCAGCAGTGATTGGACTAGCGGCCCCCTTTTCTATACGCAGTATTTT.

V usage is TRBV19 and J usage is TRBJ2-7, with TRBD2 matching over 11 bases. Germline V CDR1 and CDR2: LNHDA, SQIVND (reference sequence). The CDR3 has 15 residues. With V trimmed by 3 bases and J by 3 bases, 4 bases remained unmatched. The CDR3 loop reads CASSITSGRIYEQYF. The CDR3 DNA is TGTGCCAGTAGTATTACTAGCGGGAGAATCTACGAGCAGTACTTC.

J is TRBJ2-7 and V is TRBV6-1; TRBD1 aligns across 9 bases. Trimming at V came to 6 bases and at J to 7 bases, leaving 10 bases not matched to a gene. The CDR3 sequence is 14 residues long. CDR1 and CDR2 from the germline V gene are MNHNS and SASEGT. DNA of the CDR3: TGTGCCAGCAGCCCGGGACAGGGAATAGGGGAGCAGTACTTC. Amino acid sequence: CASSPGQGIGEQYF.

The rearrangement links TRBV11-3 to TRBJ2-7; D might be TRBD1 (6 bases). The CDR3 length is 14 residues. V was trimmed by 5 bases and J by 1 base, leaving 12 bases between them. Germline CDR1 SGHNT, CDR2 YENEEA. The DNA of the CDR3 is TGTGCCAGCAGCCAACAGGGTCCATCCTACGAGCAGTACTTC. This codes for CASSQQGPSYEQYF.

CDR3 amino acids: CASGWVGGGEEETQYF. Here the CDR3 DNA reads TGTGCCAGCGGGTGGGTAGGGGGAGGAGAGGAGGAGACCCAGTACTTC. This chain joins TRBV2 and TRBJ2-5; D is perhaps TRBD1 or TRBD2 (6 bases each). The CDR3 sequence is 16 residues long. Germline CDR1 reads SNHLY; CDR2 reads FYNNEI. V lost 8 bases to trimming and J lost 5 bases, with 24 bases between them.

The chain uses TRBV27 and TRBJ2-7; TRBD1 aligns across 8 bases. Germline assignment: CDR1 MNHEY and CDR2 SMNVEV (reference sequence). V was pared by 6 bases and J by 3 bases, with 10 bases of the junction left unmatched. The length of the CDR3 is 15 residues. The CDR3 DNA sequence: TGTGCCAGCAGATCCCCCGGGACAGGCATCTACGAGCAGTACTTC. This encodes CASRSPGTGIYEQYF.

V gene TRBV28 combines with J gene TRBJ2-7; a possible D gene is TRBD2 (6 bases). Trimming pared 5 bases from V and 2 bases from J, leaving 16 bases between. Looked up from germline, CDR1 is MDHEN and CDR2 is SYDVKM. This CDR3 region has 15 residues. CDR3 DNA: TGTGCCAGCAGTAGGCGGGACCGACCTACCTACGAGCAGTACTTC. Amino acids: CASSRRDRPTYEQYF.

This chain uses TRBV15 with TRBJ2-3; D gene unclear. The CDR3 runs 14 residues. Germline V gene sequence: CDR1 LNHNV, CDR2 YYDKDF (reference sequence). The V end was cut by 0 bases, the J end by 1 base, with 5 bases between. Here the CDR3 reads CATSRDTRTDTQYF. The CDR3, as DNA: TGTGCCACCAGCAGAGACACACGCACAGATACGCAGTATTTT.

This sequence joins TRBV28 and TRBJ2-5; 10 nucleotides line up with TRBD2. The CDR3 consists of 15 residues. From germline, CDR1 is MDHEN and CDR2 SYDVKM. V shed 6 bases and J 1 base; nucleotides not matched to a gene: 5. For the CDR3, the DNA is TGTGCCAGCAGCCCGGGACTAGCGACCCAAGAGACCCAGTACTTC. Its translation: CASSPGLATQETQYF.

The V gene is TRBV6-1, the J gene TRBJ1-2, with 10 bases aligning to TRBD1. After removal of 1 base from V and 4 bases from J, the junction contained 3 bases not matched to a gene. This CDR3 has 15 residues. Germline values: CDR1 MNHNS, CDR2 SASEGT. CDR3 amino acids: CASSEGQGASYGYTF. CDR3 coding DNA: TGTGCCAGCAGTGAAGGACAGGGGGCGTCCTATGGCTACACCTTC.

The CDR3 sequence is CASSDGGSPLHF. The CDR3 coding sequence is TGTGCCAGCAGTGACGGGGGCTCACCCCTCCACTTT. This chain uses TRBV6-4 with TRBJ1-6; possibly TRBD1 for D (6 bases). The V gene lost 2 bases and the J gene lost 10 bases, with 6 bases spanning the gap. The CDR3 runs 12 residues. CDR1 and CDR2 (germline): MRHNA, SNTAGT.

The rearrangement uses TRBV2 and TRBJ2-2, with unresolved D. Trimming stripped 10 bases from V and 4 bases from J, with 16 bases between. The CDR3 consists of 14 residues. Per germline, CDR1 SNHLY and CDR2 FYNNEI. DNA for the CDR3: TGTGCCATCCCCGACGGAAGGATCACCGGGGAGCTGTTTTTT. It specifies CAIPDGRITGELFF.

V gene TRBV15 combines with J gene TRBJ2-1, with 8 bases identical to TRBD2. CDR3 length: 15 residues. Germline assignment: CDR1 LNHNV and CDR2 YYDKDF (reference sequence). V was pared by 1 base and J by 8 bases, with 7 bases of the junction left unmatched. Here the CDR3 DNA reads TGTGCCACCAGCAGAGGGAGCGGGAGTGTCTATGAGCAGTTCTTC. Its translation is CATSRGSGSVYEQFF.

The chain couples TRBV7-8 to TRBJ2-6; 14 positions match TRBD2. The CDR3 contains 20 residues. Germline V lookup: CDR1 SGHVS, CDR2 FQNEAQ. V lost 3 bases and J lost 4; bases outside the gene matches: 11. Written as DNA, the CDR3 is TGTGCCAGCAGCTTCTACTCGACTAGCGGGAGGGCCGGCGGGGCCAACGTCCTGACTTTC. Protein sequence: CASSFYSTSGRAGGANVLTF.

As to this clone: The same CDR3 can be traced to other DNA sequences in this sample. The chain links TRBV7-2 to TRBJ1-1; no clear D. This CDR3 contains 13 residues. Trimming pared 3 bases from V and 1 base from J, leaving 6 bases between. CDR1 SGHTA and CDR2 FQGNSA come from the germline V gene. CDR3 in amino acids: CASSFGGNTEAFF. CDR3 DNA sequence: TGTGCCAGCAGCTTTGGTGGGAACACTGAAGCTTTCTTT.

The rearrangement links TRBV28 to TRBJ1-1; D unresolved. V lost 7 bases, J lost 7 bases, and 10 bases lay in between. Germline CDR1 reads MDHEN; CDR2 reads SYDVKM. The CDR3 sequence is 11 residues long. CDR3: CASTPGVEAFF. The CDR3, as DNA: TGTGCCAGCACGCCGGGTGTTGAAGCTTTCTTT.

This clone occurred a few times. This chain uses TRBV7-2 with TRBJ2-2, with 8 bases fitting TRBD2. The germline CDR1 and CDR2 sequences are SGHTA and FQGNSA. The V segment lost 0 bases and the J segment 3 bases; nucleotides outside the gene matches: 9. The CDR3 consists of 18 residues. The CDR3 sequence is CASSLALAVRGYTGELFF. The CDR3 bases are TGTGCCAGCAGCTTAGCACTAGCGGTCCGGGGGTACACCGGGGAGCTGTTTTTT.

The rearrangement uses TRBV28 and TRBJ1-3; D uncertain. Germline V gene sequence: CDR1 MDHEN, CDR2 SYDVKM. There are 13 residues in the CDR3. With 2 bases removed from V and 8 bases from J, the gap between germline ends came to 10 bases. The CDR3 spells CASSLGGSDTIYF. In nucleotides, the CDR3 is TGTGCCAGCAGTTTAGGAGGATCGGACACCATATATTTT. Combining the CDR3 with reference TRBV28 and TRBJ1-3 gives the whole variable domain DVKVTQSSRYLVKRTGEKVFLECVQDMDHENMFWYRQDPGLGLRLIYFSYDVKMKEKGDIPEGYSVSREKKERFSLILESASTNQTSMYLCASSLGGSDTIYFGEGSWLTVV.

This clone has more than one count but fewer than ten. The chain joins TRBV2 to TRBJ1-1; D gene ambiguous. Germline V gene sequence: CDR1 SNHLY, CDR2 FYNNEI. The CDR3 covers 12 residues. V lost 10 bases, J lost 0 bases, and 9 bases lay in between. The CDR3 nucleotides read TGTGCCATCAACCAGATGAACACTGAAGCTTTCTTT. It codes for CAINQMNTEAFF.

Regarding this clone: Sequence at one end of the junction differs from germline and may be a read error. The gene calls are TRBV27 and TRBJ2-2; 8 bases are a match to TRBD2. This CDR3 comprises 15 residues. The germline V gene encodes CDR1 MNHEY and CDR2 SMNVEV (reference sequence). DNA for the CDR3: TGTGCCAGCAGTTTTGCGGGGGGAGTGACCGAGGAGCTGTTTTTT. This sequence encodes CASSFAGGVTEELFF.